The text below deals with one T cell receptor (beta chain). Antigen unknown. These data are taken from a study of cytomegalovirus exposure and HLA in healthy donors. Clones were sequenced by immunoSEQ multiplex PCR, and TCRdb holds only the in-frame ones, with some missing. Among roughly 130,000 clones listed, roughly nine tenths were seen once. An approximately 120-subject validation cohort, separate from the roughly 700-subject first cohort, supplied the donors. This CDR3 comprises 16 residues. With V trimmed by 4 bases and J by 5 bases, 8 bases remained unmatched. Germline values: CDR1 LGHNA, CDR2 YSLEER. Findings and limits, study-wide: Through in vitro validation, three CMV-associated chains were shown to be specific for CMV antigens. Most observed TCR sequences were rare, whereas some public TCRs were detected in many donors. Among TCR beta chains, those listed as cytomegalovirus-associated numbered about 160.

The sample taken for sequencing was PBMCs. This TCR derives from a man between 18 and 29 years old in good health and CMV-seronegative. The V and J genes are TRBV4-3 and TRBJ1-4; 9 nucleotides match TRBD1. The CDR3 loop is CASSLETGTGNEKLFF. CDR3 sequence (DNA): TGCGCCAGCAGCCTGGAGACCGGGACAGGGAATGAAAAACTGTTTTTT.